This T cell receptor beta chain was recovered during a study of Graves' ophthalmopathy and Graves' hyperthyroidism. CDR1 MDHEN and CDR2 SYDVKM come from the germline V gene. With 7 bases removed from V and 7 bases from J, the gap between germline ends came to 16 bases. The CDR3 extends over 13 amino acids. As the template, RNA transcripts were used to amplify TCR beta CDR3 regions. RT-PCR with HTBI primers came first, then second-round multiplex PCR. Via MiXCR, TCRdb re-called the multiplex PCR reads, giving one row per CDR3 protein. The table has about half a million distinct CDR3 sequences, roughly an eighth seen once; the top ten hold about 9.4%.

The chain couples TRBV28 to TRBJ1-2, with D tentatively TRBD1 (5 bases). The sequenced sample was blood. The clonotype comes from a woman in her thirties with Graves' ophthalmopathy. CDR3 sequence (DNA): TGTGCCAGCACCCTCACCCAGGGTGTTGGCTACACCTTC. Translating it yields CASTLTQGVGYTF.